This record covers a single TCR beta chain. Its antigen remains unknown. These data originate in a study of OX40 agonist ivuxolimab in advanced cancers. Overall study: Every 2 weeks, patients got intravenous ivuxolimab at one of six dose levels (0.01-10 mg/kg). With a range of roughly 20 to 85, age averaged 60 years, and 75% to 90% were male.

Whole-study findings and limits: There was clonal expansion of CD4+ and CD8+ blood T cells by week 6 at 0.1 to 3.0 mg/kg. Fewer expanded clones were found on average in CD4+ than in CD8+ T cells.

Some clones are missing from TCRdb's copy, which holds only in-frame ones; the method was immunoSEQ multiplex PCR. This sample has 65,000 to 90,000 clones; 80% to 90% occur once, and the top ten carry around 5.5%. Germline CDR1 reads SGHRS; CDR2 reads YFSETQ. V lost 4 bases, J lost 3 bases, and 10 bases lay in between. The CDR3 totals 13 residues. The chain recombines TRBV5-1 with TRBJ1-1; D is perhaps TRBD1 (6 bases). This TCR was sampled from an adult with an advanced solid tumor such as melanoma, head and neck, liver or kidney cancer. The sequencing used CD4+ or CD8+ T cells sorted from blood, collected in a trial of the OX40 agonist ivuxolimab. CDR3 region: CASSRDKDTEAFF. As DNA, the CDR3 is TGCGCCAGCAGCCGGGACAAAGACACTGAAGCTTTCTTT.